The rows below give T cell receptor beta chains drawn from one sample of a study of control samples from healthy donors and cancer patients. The table came from immunoSEQ multiplex PCR; TCRdb's copy has only in-frame clones and leaves some out. Found here are some 120,000 clones, around 86% of them singletons; the top ten hold over 6.5%. Sequencing was done on a sample of blood. These receptors originate from a man aged 35 to 55 in good health. The CDR3 runs from the conserved cysteine through the conserved F or W. D genes are given only for firm matches. Clone sizes are given selectively: once, few, many, or a class where the clone is expanded.

D gene | clone size | J gene | V gene | CDR3 protein | CDR3 DNA
- | - | TRBJ1-2 | TRBV29-1 | CSVDTGYGYTF | TGCAGCGTTGATACAGGCTATGGCTACACCTTC
- | once | TRBJ2-3 | TRBV19 | CASSIGQYDTQYF | TGTGCCAGTAGTATAGGGCAGTATGATACGCAGTATTTT
TRBD1 | - | TRBJ2-3 | TRBV7-2 | CASSGQGQSTDTQYF | TGTGCCAGCAGCGGACAGGGCCAGTCCACAGATACGCAGTATTTT
TRBD1 | - | TRBJ2-7 | TRBV18 | CASSPSRDRGHEQYF | TGTGCCAGCTCACCTTCACGGGACAGGGGACACGAGCAGTACTTC
TRBD1 | few | TRBJ1-6 | TRBV11-3 | CASSLTGQGKPLHF | TGTGCCAGCAGCTTAACCGGACAGGGGAAACCCCTCCACTTT
TRBD1 | few | TRBJ1-1 | TRBV11-2 | CASSSQGTGMNTEAFF | TGTGCCAGCAGCTCGCAAGGGACAGGGATGAACACTGAAGCTTTCTTT
TRBD1 | - | TRBJ2-2 | TRBV25-1 | CASSGGTGVNTGELFF | TGTGCCAGCAGTGGAGGGACAGGGGTAAACACCGGGGAGCTGTTTTTT
- | - | TRBJ1-5 | TRBV19 | CASSWQGNQPQHF | TGTGCCAGTAGTTGGCAGGGTAATCAGCCCCAGCATTTT
- | - | TRBJ1-2 | TRBV2 | CASAGIRVGRYSYGYTF | TGTGCCAGCGCCGGGATCCGCGTCGGGAGGTATAGCTATGGCTACACCTTC
TRBD1 | - | TRBJ1-1 | TRBV5-1 | CASSLGQVNTEAFF | TGCGCCAGCAGTTTGGGACAGGTCAACACTGAAGCTTTCTTT
- | - | TRBJ1-3 | TRBV7-2 | CASGTGGPGNTIYF | TGTGCCAGCGGGACGGGCGGGCCTGGAAACACCATATATTTT
TRBD2 | - | TRBJ2-3 | TRBV5-1 | CASSLDYSGGAGDTQYF | TGCGCCAGCAGCTTGGACTATAGCGGGGGGGCTGGAGATACGCAGTATTTT
TRBD2 | - | TRBJ2-7 | TRBV11-3 | CASSPNWRGGYEQYF | TGTGCCAGCAGCCCCAACTGGCGGGGGGGCTACGAGCAGTACTTC
TRBD1 | - | TRBJ2-7 | TRBV7-2 | CASSLRDPRDRAFNEQYF | TGTGCCAGCAGCTTACGTGATCCACGGGACAGGGCCTTTAACGAGCAGTACTTC
TRBD1 | - | TRBJ1-2 | TRBV7-8 | CASSPTGTGNKANYGYTF | TGTGCCAGCAGCCCAACCGGGACAGGGAATAAAGCTAACTATGGCTACACCTTC
TRBD1 | - | TRBJ1-5 | TRBV7-8 | CASSLDRWTGNQPQHF | TGTGCCAGCAGCTTAGACCGATGGACAGGGAATCAGCCCCAGCATTTT
- | - | TRBJ2-3 | TRBV29-1 | CSVEEGRSTDTQYF | TGCAGCGTTGAAGAGGGCCGTAGCACAGATACGCAGTATTTT
- | - | TRBJ2-5 | TRBV5-1 | CASSGGPQETQYF | TGCGCCAGCTCAGGGGGGCCCCAAGAGACCCAGTACTTC
TRBD2 | - | TRBJ2-3 | TRBV7-2 | CASSLPGTSGTPQYF | TGTGCCAGCAGCCTACCCGGGACTAGCGGGACCCCGCAGTATTTT
TRBD1 | - | TRBJ1-1 | TRBV5-6 | CASTPGQGHTEAFF | TGTGCCAGCACCCCGGGACAGGGCCACACTGAAGCTTTCTTT
- | once | TRBJ2-3 | TRBV24-1 | CATSDPNPGADTQYF | TGTGCCACCAGTGACCCCAACCCAGGGGCAGATACGCAGTATTTT
TRBD1 | - | TRBJ1-2 | TRBV5-1 | CASSLEGASYGYTF | TGCGCCAGCAGCTTGGAGGGGGCGAGCTATGGCTACACCTTC
- | - | TRBJ1-5 | TRBV18 | CASSGNRDQPQHF | TGTGCCAGCTCAGGAAACAGGGATCAGCCCCAGCATTTT
- | - | TRBJ1-2 | TRBV19 | CASSIQGGGYTF | TGTGCCAGTAGTATCCAGGGCGGTGGCTACACCTTC
- | - | TRBJ1-1 | TRBV5-4 | CASSFLGGRDTEAFF | TGTGCCAGCAGTTTTTTGGGGGGCAGAGACACTGAAGCTTTCTTT
- | - | TRBJ1-5 | TRBV9 | CASSPRRDQPQHF | TGTGCCAGCAGCCCTCGGCGCGATCAGCCCCAGCATTTT
TRBD1 | - | TRBJ1-5 | TRBV7-2 | CASSLVSQGASNQPQHF | TGTGCCAGCAGCTTAGTATCCCAGGGGGCGAGCAATCAGCCCCAGCATTTT
- | - | TRBJ1-1 | TRBV6-1 | CASSEGGAHTEAFF | TGTGCCAGCAGTGAAGGCGGGGCCCACACTGAAGCTTTCTTT
- | - | TRBJ1-3 | TRBV3-1/TRBV3-2 | CASSLGLTGNTIYF | TGTGCCAGCAGCTTGGGACTCACTGGAAACACCATATATTTT
TRBD1 | - | TRBJ1-1 | TRBV11-2 | CASSLGQGGKAFF | TGTGCCAGCAGCTTAGGACAGGGCGGGAAAGCTTTCTTT
- | once | TRBJ2-7 | TRBV14 | CASSQGLDDEQYF | TGTGCCAGCAGCCAAGGCCTCGACGACGAGCAGTACTTC
- | - | TRBJ2-2 | TRBV7-9 | CASSRPGVGGELFF | TGTGCCAGCAGCCGCCCCGGGGTTGGCGGGGAGCTGTTTTTT
- | - | TRBJ2-2 | TRBV4-3 | CASSQGATTNTGELFF | TGCGCCAGCAGCCAAGGAGCCACAACGAACACCGGGGAGCTGTTTTTT
- | - | TRBJ1-1 | TRBV5-6 | CASSYRVFNTEAFF | TGTGCCAGCAGCTACAGGGTGTTTAACACTGAAGCTTTCTTT
TRBD1 | - | TRBJ2-2 | TRBV4-3 | CASTPGQGPTGELFF | TGCGCCAGCACGCCGGGACAGGGGCCCACCGGGGAGCTGTTTTTT
- | - | TRBJ1-1 | TRBV21-1 | CASNGGSGQNTEAFF | TGTGCCAGCAACGGGGGAAGTGGGCAAAACACTGAAGCTTTCTTT
TRBD1 | - | TRBJ2-7 | TRBV15 | CATSRDYRGLFDEQYF | TGTGCCACCAGCAGAGACTACAGGGGGCTGTTCGACGAGCAGTACTTC